Sequencing of this TCR beta chain was carried out in a study of blood T cell repertoires in COVID-19. Method: immunoSEQ multiplex PCR; TCRdb's copy keeps in-frame clones and lacks some. Among over 300,000 clones listed, around 84% were seen once. Concerning this clone: The sample contains more than one DNA sequence encoding this CDR3.

Participant ages covered about 18 to 89 years across 25 or so US areas. Participants' own reports of clinical history determined their cohort assignment. Two negative PCRs, clearance, or symptom resolution had been documented for recovered Cohort 3 donors. CDR3 length: 13 amino acids. The V and J ends lost 3 bases and 4 bases, in that order; junction bases with no gene match: 2. The rearrangement uses TRBV12-3 or TRBV12-4 and TRBJ1-1; 7 bases align to TRBD1. Sequences were obtained from PBMCs or T cells enriched from blood (not recorded which). The receptor comes from a woman younger than 35 who had recovered from COVID-19. The CDR3 loop is CASSLQGGTEAFF. The CDR3 DNA is TGTGCCAGCAGTTTGCAGGGGGGCACTGAAGCTTTCTTT.